This T cell receptor (beta chain) derives from a study of blood T cell repertoires in COVID-19. About the research overall: Samples taken during acute and convalescent COVID-19 were collected in the United States, Italy and Spain. The cDNA or gDNA used as material had been derived from T cells, B-cell-depleted T cells, or PBMCs.

This CDR3 comprises 13 residues. V was shortened by 9 bases and J by 1 base, with 11 bases between the two germline ends. Authors' data handling: Amplification of reference gene primers provided the estimated nucleated cell counts. Repertoires were generated with immunoSEQ multiplex PCR, while TCRdb's copy carries only in-frame clones and drops some. The V and J calls and clone size come from that table; D and trimming were worked out from the DNA. The sample holds about 130,000 clones; 81% are singletons and the top ten take approximately 18%. This receptor was obtained from a man aged 30 to 39 with COVID-19, enrolled during active disease. The chain joins TRBV12-3 or TRBV12-4 to TRBJ2-3, with D possibly being TRBD2 (6 bases). Sequenced input: peripheral blood. The CDR3 sequence: CASWREGTDTQYF. The CDR3 DNA reads as TGTGCCAGTTGGCGGGAAGGCACAGATACGCAGTATTTT.